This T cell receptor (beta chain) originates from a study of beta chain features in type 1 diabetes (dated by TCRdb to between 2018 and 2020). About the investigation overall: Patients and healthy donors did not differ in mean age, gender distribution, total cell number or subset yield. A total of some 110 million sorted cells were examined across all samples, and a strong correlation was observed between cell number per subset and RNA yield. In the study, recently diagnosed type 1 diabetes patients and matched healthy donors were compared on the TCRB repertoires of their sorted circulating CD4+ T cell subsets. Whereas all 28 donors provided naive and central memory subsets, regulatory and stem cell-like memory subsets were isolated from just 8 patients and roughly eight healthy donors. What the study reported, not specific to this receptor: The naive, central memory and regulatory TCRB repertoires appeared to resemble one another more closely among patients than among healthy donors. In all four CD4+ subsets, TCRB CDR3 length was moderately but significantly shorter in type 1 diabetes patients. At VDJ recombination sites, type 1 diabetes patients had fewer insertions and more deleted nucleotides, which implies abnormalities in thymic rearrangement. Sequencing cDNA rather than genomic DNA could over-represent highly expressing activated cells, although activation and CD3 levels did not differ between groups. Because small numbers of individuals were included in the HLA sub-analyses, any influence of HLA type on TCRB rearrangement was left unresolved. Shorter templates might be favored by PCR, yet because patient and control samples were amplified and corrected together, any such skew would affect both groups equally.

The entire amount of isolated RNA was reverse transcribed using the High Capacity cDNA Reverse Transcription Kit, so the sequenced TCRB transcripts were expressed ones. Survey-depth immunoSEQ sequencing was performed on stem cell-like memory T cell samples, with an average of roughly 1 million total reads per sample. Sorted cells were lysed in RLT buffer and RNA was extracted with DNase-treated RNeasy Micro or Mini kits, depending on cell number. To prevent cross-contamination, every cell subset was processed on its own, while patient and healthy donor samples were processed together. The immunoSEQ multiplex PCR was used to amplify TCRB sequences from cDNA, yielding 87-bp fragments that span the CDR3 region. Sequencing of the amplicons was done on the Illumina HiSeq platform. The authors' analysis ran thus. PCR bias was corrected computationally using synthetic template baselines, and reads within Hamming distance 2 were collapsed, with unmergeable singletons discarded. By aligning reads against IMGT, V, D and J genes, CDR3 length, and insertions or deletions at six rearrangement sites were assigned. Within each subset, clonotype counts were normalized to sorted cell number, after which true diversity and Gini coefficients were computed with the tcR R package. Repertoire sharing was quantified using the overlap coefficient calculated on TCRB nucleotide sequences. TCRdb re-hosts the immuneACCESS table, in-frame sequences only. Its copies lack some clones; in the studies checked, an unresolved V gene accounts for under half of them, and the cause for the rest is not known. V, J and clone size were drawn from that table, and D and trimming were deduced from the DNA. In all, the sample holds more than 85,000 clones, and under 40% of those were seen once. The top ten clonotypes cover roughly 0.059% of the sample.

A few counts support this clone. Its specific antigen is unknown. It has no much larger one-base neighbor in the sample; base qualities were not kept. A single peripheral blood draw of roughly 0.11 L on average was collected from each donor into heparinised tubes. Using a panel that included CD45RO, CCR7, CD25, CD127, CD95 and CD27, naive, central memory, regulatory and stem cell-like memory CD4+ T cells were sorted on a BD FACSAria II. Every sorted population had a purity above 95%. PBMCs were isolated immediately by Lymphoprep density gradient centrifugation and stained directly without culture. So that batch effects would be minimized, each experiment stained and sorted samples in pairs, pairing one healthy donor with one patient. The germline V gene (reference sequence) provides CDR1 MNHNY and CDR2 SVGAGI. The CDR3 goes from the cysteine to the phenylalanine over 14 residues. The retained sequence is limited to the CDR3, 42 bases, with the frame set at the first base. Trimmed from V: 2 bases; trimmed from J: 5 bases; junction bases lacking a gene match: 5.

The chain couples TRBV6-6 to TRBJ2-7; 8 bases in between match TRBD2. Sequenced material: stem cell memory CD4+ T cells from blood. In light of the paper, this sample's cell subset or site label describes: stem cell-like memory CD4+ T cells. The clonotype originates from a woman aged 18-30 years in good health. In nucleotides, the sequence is TGTGCCAGCAGTTACCTCCCGGGAGGGAACGAGCAGTACTTC. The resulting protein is CASSYLPGGNEQYF.